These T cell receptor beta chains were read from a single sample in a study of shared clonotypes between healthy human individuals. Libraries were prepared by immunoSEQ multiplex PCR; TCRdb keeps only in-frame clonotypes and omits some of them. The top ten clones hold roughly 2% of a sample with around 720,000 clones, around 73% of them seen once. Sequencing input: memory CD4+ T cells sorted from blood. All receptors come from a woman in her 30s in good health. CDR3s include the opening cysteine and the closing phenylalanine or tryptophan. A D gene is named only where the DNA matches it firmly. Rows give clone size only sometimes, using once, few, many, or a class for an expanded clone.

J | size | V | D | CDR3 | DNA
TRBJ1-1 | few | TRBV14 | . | CASSQELRTEAFF | TGTGCCAGCAGCCAAGAGTTGAGGACTGAAGCTTTCTTT
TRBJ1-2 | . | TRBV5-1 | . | CASSLDVSGGYGYTF | TGCGCCAGCAGCTTGGACGTATCGGGAGGGTATGGCTACACCTTC
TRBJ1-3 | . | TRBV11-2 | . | CASSLQSIAGNTIYF | TGTGCCAGCAGCCTACAGAGTATAGCCGGAAACACCATATATTTT
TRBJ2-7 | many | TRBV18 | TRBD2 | CASSPGREPYEQYF | TGTGCCAGCTCACCAGGGAGGGAACCCTACGAGCAGTACTTC
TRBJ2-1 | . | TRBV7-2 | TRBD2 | CASSSRMTSGSHREQFF | TGTGCCAGCAGCTCCAGGATGACTAGCGGGAGCCACCGTGAGCAGTTCTTC
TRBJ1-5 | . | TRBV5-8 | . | CASSLRGVRQPQHF | TGTGCCAGCAGCTTGAGAGGGGTACGGCAGCCCCAGCATTTT
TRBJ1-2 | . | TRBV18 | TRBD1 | CASSRSTGDGYTF | TGTGCCAGCTCACGCTCGACAGGGGACGGCTACACCTTC
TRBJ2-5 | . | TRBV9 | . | CASSVATGSSAYETQYF | TGTGCCAGCAGCGTAGCTACAGGGTCTAGCGCTTATGAGACCCAGTACTTC
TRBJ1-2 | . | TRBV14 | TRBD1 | CASSQDRTGNYGYTF | TGTGCCAGCAGCCAAGACCGGACAGGGAACTATGGCTACACCTTC
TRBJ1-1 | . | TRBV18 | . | CASSPLDSLNTEAFF | TGTGCCAGCTCACCACTAGACAGCTTGAACACTGAAGCTTTCTTT
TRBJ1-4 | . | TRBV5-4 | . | CASSPTTTNEKLFF | TGTGCCAGCAGCCCGACCACAACTAATGAAAAACTGTTTTTT
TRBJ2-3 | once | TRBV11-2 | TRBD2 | CASSLGIAGGKDTQYF | TGTGCCAGCAGCTTGGGAATAGCGGGAGGGAAAGATACGCAGTATTTT
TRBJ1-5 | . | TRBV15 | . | CATSRVDRDTYQPQHF | TGTGCCACCAGCAGAGTCGACCGGGACACTTATCAGCCCCAGCATTTT
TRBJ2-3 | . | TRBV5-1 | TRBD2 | CASSRPGLAGLDTQYF | TGCGCCAGCAGCCGCCCGGGACTAGCGGGATTAGATACGCAGTATTTT
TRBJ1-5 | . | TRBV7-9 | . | CASSLGRNQPQHF | TGTGCCAGCAGCTTGGGAAGAAATCAGCCCCAGCATTTT
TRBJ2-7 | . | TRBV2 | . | CASSAGDYEQYF | TGTGCCAGCAGTGCGGGCGACTACGAGCAGTACTTC
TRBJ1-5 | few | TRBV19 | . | CASTSGPTDYSNQPQHF | TGTGCCAGTACCTCCGGACCGACGGATTATAGCAATCAGCCCCAGCATTTT
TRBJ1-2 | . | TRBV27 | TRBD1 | CASSLAVQGASGYTF | TGTGCCAGCAGTTTAGCGGTACAGGGGGCGAGTGGCTACACCTTC
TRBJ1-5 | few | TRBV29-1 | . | CSVELGGNQPQHF | TGCAGCGTTGAACTGGGGGGAAATCAGCCCCAGCATTTT
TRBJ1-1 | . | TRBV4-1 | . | CASSQDPGRINTEAFF | TGCGCCAGCAGCCAAGATCCTGGCAGGATTAACACTGAAGCTTTCTTT
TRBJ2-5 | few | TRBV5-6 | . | CASWVWDQETQYF | TGTGCCAGCTGGGTGTGGGATCAAGAGACCCAGTACTTC
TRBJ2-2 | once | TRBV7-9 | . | CASTPQGSASNTGELFF | TGTGCCAGCACCCCACAGGGCTCAGCGTCGAACACCGGGGAGCTGTTTTTT
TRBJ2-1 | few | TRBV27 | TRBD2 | CASSRGEGYNEQFF | TGTGCCAGCAGTCGGGGGGAGGGCTACAATGAGCAGTTCTTC
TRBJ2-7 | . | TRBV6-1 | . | CAGGRTASSYEQYF | TGTGCCGGGGGGCGGACAGCGAGCTCCTACGAGCAGTACTTC
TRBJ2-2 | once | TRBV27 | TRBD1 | CASSTPGQSTGELFF | TGTGCCAGCAGTACACCGGGACAGTCCACCGGGGAGCTGTTTTTT
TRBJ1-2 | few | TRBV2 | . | CASSEGQVYGYTF | TGTGCCAGCAGTGAGGGTCAAGTCTATGGCTACACCTTC
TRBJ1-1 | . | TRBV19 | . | CASRPTVGANTEAFF | TGTGCCAGTAGGCCGACAGTAGGGGCGAACACTGAAGCTTTCTTT
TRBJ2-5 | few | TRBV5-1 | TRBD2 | CASSGGLAGPIRETQYF | TGCGCCAGCAGCGGGGGACTAGCGGGACCTATTCGAGAGACCCAGTACTTC
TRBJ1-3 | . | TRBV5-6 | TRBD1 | CASSRDSWVTGNTIYF | TGTGCCAGCAGCCGGGACAGTTGGGTGACTGGAAACACCATATATTTT
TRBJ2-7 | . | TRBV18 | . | CASSPERYEQYF | TGTGCCAGCTCACCTGAGCGATACGAGCAGTACTTC
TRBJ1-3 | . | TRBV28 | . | CASRAGGGRGNTIYF | TGTGCCAGCCGTGCCGGGGGGGGCAGGGGAAACACCATATATTTT
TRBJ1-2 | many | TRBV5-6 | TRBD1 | CASGRTGSLPYGYTF | TGTGCCAGCGGCCGGACAGGGTCATTGCCCTATGGCTACACCTTC
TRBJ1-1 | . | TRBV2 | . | CASSREREDTEAFF | TGTGCCAGCAGCCGTGAGAGGGAGGACACTGAAGCTTTCTTT
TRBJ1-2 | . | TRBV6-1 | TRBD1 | CASSEVGDRGDGYTF | TGTGCCAGCAGTGAAGTGGGTGACAGGGGGGATGGCTACACCTTC
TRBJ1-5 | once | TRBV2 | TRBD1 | CASRGAGGQPQHF | TGTGCCAGCAGGGGGGCAGGGGGACAGCCCCAGCATTTT
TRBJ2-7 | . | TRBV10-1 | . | CASSEYSYEQYF | TGCGCCAGCAGTGAGTACAGCTACGAGCAGTACTTC
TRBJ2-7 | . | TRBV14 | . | CASSQALDKTYEQYF | TGTGCCAGCAGCCAAGCCTTGGACAAAACCTACGAGCAGTACTTC
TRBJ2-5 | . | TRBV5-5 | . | CASSPPQETQYF | TGTGCCAGCAGCCCTCCTCAAGAGACCCAGTACTTC
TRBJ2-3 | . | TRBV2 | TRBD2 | CASSGQLLAASVDTQYF | TGTGCCAGCAGTGGACAACTACTAGCGGCCTCGGTAGATACGCAGTATTTT
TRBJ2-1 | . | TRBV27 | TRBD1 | CASRRQGIVNSYNEQFF | TGTGCCAGCAGGCGACAGGGAATTGTTAACTCCTACAATGAGCAGTTCTTC
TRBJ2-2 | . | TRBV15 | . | CATSRYTGELFF | TGTGCCACCAGCAGATACACCGGGGAGCTGTTTTTT
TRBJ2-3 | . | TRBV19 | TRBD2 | CASRQSGSRIDTQYF | TGTGCCAGTAGACAAAGCGGGAGTCGGATAGATACGCAGTATTTT
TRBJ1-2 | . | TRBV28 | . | CASSSSDGSYGYTF | TGTGCCAGCAGTTCGTCGGACGGTAGCTATGGCTACACCTTC
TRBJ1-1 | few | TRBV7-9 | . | CASSSGTEAFF | TGTGCCAGCAGCTCAGGAACTGAAGCTTTCTTT
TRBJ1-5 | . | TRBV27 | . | CASSFAGAFNQPQHF | TGTGCCAGCAGTTTTGCCGGGGCCTTTAATCAGCCCCAGCATTTT
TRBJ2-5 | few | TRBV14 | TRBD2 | CASSQGIGLAEETQYF | TGTGCCAGCAGCCAAGGGATCGGACTAGCGGAAGAGACCCAGTACTTC
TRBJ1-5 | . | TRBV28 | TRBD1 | CASSNGQGLNQPQHF | TGTGCCAGCAGCAACGGACAGGGACTCAATCAGCCCCAGCATTTT
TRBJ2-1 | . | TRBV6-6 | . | CASSYSFRSGEQFF | TGTGCCAGCAGTTACTCGTTTAGGTCCGGTGAGCAGTTCTTC
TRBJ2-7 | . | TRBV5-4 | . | CASSLTGGGPSYEQYF | TGTGCCAGCAGCTTGACAGGGGGAGGGCCTTCGTACGAGCAGTACTTC
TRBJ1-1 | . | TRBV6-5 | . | CANDGVPNTEAFF | TGTGCCAATGATGGGGTACCGAACACTGAAGCTTTCTTT
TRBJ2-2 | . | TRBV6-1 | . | CASSEHATTIANTGELFF | TGTGCCAGCAGTGAACACGCAACTACTATTGCGAACACCGGGGAGCTGTTTTTT
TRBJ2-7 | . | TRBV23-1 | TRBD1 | CASSQPLRDRGSNEQYF | TGCGCCAGCAGTCAGCCCCTGCGGGACAGGGGGTCCAACGAGCAGTACTTC
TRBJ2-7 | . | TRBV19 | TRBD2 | CASNGAGDYEQYF | TGTGCCAGTAATGGAGCGGGAGACTACGAGCAGTACTTC